This T cell receptor beta chain was captured in a study of T cell responses to AZD1222 COVID-19 vaccine (dated by TCRdb to the early 2020s). Regarding the complete study: A total of approximately 240 trial participants underwent TCR sequencing, of whom around 210 had received two doses of AZD1222 and approximately 26 had received two doses of the MenACWY control vaccine. Trial participants were enrolled by age into 18-55, 56-69 and 70-plus year subgroups, with 148, 28 and 57 TCR-sequenced participants respectively. Paper-wide results and their limitations: Conclusions about previously exposed vaccinees are limited, since just five to seven AZD1222 recipients were seropositive for SARS-CoV-2 at baseline. CD4 TCRs associated with the vaccine covered the entire spike protein, and the dominant responses were in regions 160-218 and 743-854. Because no day 14 peak-response samples were available, the repertoires could be characterized only after the peak T cell response. Epitopes outside the regions mutated in the B.1.351 and B.1.1.7 variants were reportedly recognized by nearly half of the unique spike-specific TCRs. After two AZD1222 doses, both the breadth and the depth of spike-specific TCRs were significantly higher than at day 0 and than in MenACWY recipients. In the small 56-69-year group, the increase in depth fell short of significance, most likely because of low power. Participants were mostly white British and included more females than males, and it was suggested by the authors that clonal diversity may have been underestimated.

As regards this clone: Its antigen specificity is not known. Nothing much larger sits one base from this clone, and base qualities are not available.

The CDR3 regions of human TCRbeta chains were analyzed by immunosequencing. In the source study's methods: TCRs in the repertoires were matched against a reference library of SARS-CoV-2-specific TCRs that had been generated with the MIRA antigen-specificity platform. Breadth meant the fraction of unique TCRs that were SARS-CoV-2-associated, whereas depth meant the fraction of total T cells that were SARS-CoV-2-associated. Using the MIRA data, every spike-specific TCR was mapped to the spike region that the TCR reacted to and assigned to either a CD4 or a CD8 class. Log10-transformed breadth and depth values were compared by one-way ANOVA with Sidak's multiple comparisons tests. TCRdb provides this immuneACCESS table in a form limited to in-frame rearrangements. Some clones are lacking; in checked studies, under half of them reflect an unresolved V gene, and why the rest are absent is not known. For V, J and clone size, that table is used; D and trimming come from the DNA. The sample has about 120,000 clones on record, about 93% of them singletons. The top ten clones comprise approximately 5% of the sample.

Cut back by 4 bases and 1 base, the V and J ends lie 11 bases apart. Including the terminal cysteine and phenylalanine, the CDR3 comprises 15 residues. The read is trimmed to its CDR3 DNA, 45 bases read in frame from base 1. From a lookup of the germline V gene, CDR1 and CDR2 are SNHLY and FYNNEI. The time point label corresponds to: about 28 days (+/-7) after the second vaccine dose. AZD1222 recipients with second doses at about 4 weeks or about 12 weeks were pooled, because spike-specific TCR depth and breadth did not differ between schedules. Vaccinee samples were obtained from the UK trials COV001 and COV002, which included a single-blind randomized controlled phase 2/3 trial of AZD1222 (ChAdOx1 nCoV-19) in healthy adults. For TCRbeta chain sequencing, PBMC samples were collected from trial participants at day 0 and at day 28 after the second dose.

The material sequenced was peripheral blood, taken 28 days after the second AZD1222 dose. The receptor was isolated from an adult who received the AZD1222 COVID-19 vaccine. The receptor chain draws on TRBV2 and TRBJ1-3; a confident D gene designation cannot be given. CDR3 loop: CASSVMRGSGNTIYF. The DNA sequence is TGTGCCAGCAGTGTCATGAGAGGGTCTGGAAACACCATATATTTT. With all but the CDR3 taken from the reference TRBV2 and TRBJ1-3 genes, the full variable domain is: EPEVTQTPSHQVTQMGQEVILRCVPISNHLYFYWYRQILGQKVEFLVSFYNNEISEKSEIFDDQFSVERPDGSNFTLKIRSTKLEDSAMYFCASSVMRGSGNTIYFGEGSWLTVV.